This paragraph reports one T cell receptor beta chain. No antigen is known for it. The CDR3 is 12 amino acids. Between the trimmed V and J ends, which lost 2 bases and 4 bases, there was a span of 8 bases. Germline V gives CDR1 GTSNPN, CDR2 SVGIG (reference sequence). In replicate PCRs of sorted subsets, about 190 ng DNA, roughly 31,000 T cell genomes, was used. The protocol was immunoSEQ multiplex PCR, while the TCRdb copy is restricted to in-frame clones and leaves out a portion. The sample holds 650,000 to 750,000 clones; 72% are singletons and the top ten take 1.8%. The data stem from a study of shared clonotypes between healthy human individuals. Study-wide results and caveats: Larger estimated richness was generally recorded for naive subsets relative to memory subsets.

CD4+ cell separation produced CD45RA+ naive and CD45RA-negative memory subsets. The clonotype was recovered from a woman in her twenties or thirties in good health. The chain joins TRBV30 to TRBJ1-2; D is undetermined. The sequencing sample was made of memory CD4+ T cells sorted from blood. The sample's subset: CD45RA-negative fraction. CDR3 loop: CAWSTIGYGYTF. The CDR3 bases are TGTGCCTGGAGTACAATCGGCTATGGCTACACCTTC.